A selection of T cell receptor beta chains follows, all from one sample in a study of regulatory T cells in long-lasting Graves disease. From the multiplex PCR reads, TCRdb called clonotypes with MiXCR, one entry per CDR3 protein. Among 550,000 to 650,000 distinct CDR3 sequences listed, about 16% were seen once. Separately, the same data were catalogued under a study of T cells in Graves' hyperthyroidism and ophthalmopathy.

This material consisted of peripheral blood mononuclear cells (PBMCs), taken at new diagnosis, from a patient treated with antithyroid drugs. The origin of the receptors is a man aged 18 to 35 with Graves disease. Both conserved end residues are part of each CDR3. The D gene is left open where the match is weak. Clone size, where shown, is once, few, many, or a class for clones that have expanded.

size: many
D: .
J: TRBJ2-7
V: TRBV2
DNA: TGTGCCAGGGAAAAGATCAGGGGCTTTGGCGAGCAGTACTTC
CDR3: CAREKIRGFGEQYF

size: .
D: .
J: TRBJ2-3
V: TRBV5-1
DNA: TGCGCCAGCAGCTTATCAATGGATACGCAGTATTTT
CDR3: CASSLSMDTQYF

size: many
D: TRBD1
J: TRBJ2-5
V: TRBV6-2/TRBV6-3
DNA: TGTGCCAGCAGTTACCTGGGACAGGAAGAGACCCAGTACTTC
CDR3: CASSYLGQEETQYF

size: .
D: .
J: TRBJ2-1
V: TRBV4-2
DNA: TGTGCCAGCAGCCAAGATGTAACAGGCTTCAATGAGCAGTTCTTC
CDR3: CASSQDVTGFNEQFF

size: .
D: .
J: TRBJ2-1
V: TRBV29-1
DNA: TGCAGCGTTGTTCGCAGGAATGAGCAGTTCTTC
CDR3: CSVVRRNEQFF

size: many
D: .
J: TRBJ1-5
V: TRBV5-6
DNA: TGTGCCAGCAGCTTGAGGCCGAACAATCAGCCCCAGCATTTT
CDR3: CASSLRPNNQPQHF

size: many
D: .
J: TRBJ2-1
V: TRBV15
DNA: TGTGCCACCAGCAGAGATACATTATACAATGAGCAGTTCTTC
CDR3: CATSRDTLYNEQFF

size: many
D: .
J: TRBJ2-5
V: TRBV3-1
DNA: TGTGCCAGCAGACTCGGGGCGGGGACAGATCAAGAGACCCAGTACTTC
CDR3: CASRLGAGTDQETQYF

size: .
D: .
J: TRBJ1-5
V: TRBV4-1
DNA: TGCGCCAGCAGCCAAGATTACGAGGGTCAGCCCCAGCATTTT
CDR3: CASSQDYEGQPQHF

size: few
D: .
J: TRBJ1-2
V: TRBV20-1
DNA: TGCAGTGCTAGATCAGCCTTGGACAGTCCTGGCTACACCTTC
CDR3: CSARSALDSPGYTF

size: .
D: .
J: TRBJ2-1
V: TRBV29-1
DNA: TGCAGCTCCCGGGACGTACTTAATAAGCAGTTCTTC
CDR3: CSSRDVLNKQFF

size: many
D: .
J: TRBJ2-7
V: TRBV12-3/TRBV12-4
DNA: TGTGCCAGCAGTTTAGAGGGGGTTCTAAACGAGCAGTACTTC
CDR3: CASSLEGVLNEQYF

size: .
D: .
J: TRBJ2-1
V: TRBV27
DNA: TGTGCCAGCAGTTTAAAGGGAAACTCCTACAATGAGCAGTTCTTC
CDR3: CASSLKGNSYNEQFF

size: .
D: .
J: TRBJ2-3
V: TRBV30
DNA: TGTGCCTGGAGGGTGCGAGGCCGGGGCACAGGTACGCAGTATTTT
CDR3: CAWRVRGRGTGTQYF

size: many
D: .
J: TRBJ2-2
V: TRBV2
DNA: TGTGCCAGCAGTGAAGGGAGGGTTCCGAAACCCGGGGAGCTGTTTTTT
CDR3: CASSEGRVPKPGELFF

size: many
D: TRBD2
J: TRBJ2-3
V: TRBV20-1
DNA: TGCAGTGCCGAGAGCGGGAGCCGCACAGATACGCAGTATTTT
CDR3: CSAESGSRTDTQYF

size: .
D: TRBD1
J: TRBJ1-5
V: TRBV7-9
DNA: TGTGCCAGCAGCCGCGCCGGGACAGGGGGCAGGCAGCCCCAGCATTTT
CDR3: CASSRAGTGGRQPQHF

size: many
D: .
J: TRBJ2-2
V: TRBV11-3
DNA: TGTGCCAGCAGCTTTACGAGCGCGACTGCCGGGGAGCTGTTTTTT
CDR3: CASSFTSATAGELFF

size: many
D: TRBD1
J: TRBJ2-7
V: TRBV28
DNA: TGTGCCAGCAATGAGGGACAGCGGTTTTACGAGCAGTACTTC
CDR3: CASNEGQRFYEQYF

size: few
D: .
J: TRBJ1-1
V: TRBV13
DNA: TGTGCCAGCAGCACTACCGGGTCGAACACTGAAGCTTTCTTT
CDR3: CASSTTGSNTEAFF

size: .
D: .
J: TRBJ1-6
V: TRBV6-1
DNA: TGTGCCAGCAGTGGGTCGAATTCACCCCTCCACTTT
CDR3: CASSGSNSPLHF

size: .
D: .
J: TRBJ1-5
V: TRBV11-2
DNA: TGTGCCAGCAGCTTAGAAGCAGGGATGGGCAATCAGCCCCAGCATTTT
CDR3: CASSLEAGMGNQPQHF

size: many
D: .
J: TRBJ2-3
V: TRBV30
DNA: TGTGCCTGTGACCCCAACAGGGCACGTACGCAGTATTTT
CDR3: CACDPNRARTQYF

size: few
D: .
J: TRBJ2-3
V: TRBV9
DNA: TGTGCCAGCAGCGTAGGTCGGACTCCTACCACAGATACGCAGTATTTT
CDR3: CASSVGRTPTTDTQYF

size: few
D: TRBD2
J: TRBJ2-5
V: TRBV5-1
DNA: TGCGCCAGCAGCCCCGGTGGTAGCGGGAGCACCCAGTACTTC
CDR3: CASSPGGSGSTQYF

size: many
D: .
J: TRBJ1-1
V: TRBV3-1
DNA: TGTGCCAGCAGCCAAGATCCACAGGGACTTGAAGCTTTCTTT
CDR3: CASSQDPQGLEAFF

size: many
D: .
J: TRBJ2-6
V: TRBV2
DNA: TGTGCCAGCAGTGCGGTCGGGAACGTCCTGACTTTC
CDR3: CASSAVGNVLTF

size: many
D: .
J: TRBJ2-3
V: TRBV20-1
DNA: TGCAGTGCTAGAGACCAATCAGATACGCAGTATTTT
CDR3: CSARDQSDTQYF

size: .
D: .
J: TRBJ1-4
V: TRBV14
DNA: TGTGCCAGCAGCCACGACAGGCATGAAAAACTGTTTTTT
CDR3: CASSHDRHEKLFF

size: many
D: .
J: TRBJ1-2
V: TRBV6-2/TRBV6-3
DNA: TGTGCCAGCAGTTACTCACTGAATGGCTACACCTTC
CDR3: CASSYSLNGYTF

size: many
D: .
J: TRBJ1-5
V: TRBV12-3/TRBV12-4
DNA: TGTGCCAGCAGTTTATCAGGGGCGAGCCAGCCCCAGCATTTT
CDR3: CASSLSGASQPQHF

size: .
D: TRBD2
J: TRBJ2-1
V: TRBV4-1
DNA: TGCGCCAGCAGCCCGCTCGGGGGAGGGTCCCACAATGAGCAGTTCTTC
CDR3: CASSPLGGGSHNEQFF

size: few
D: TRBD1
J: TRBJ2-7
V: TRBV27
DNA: TGTGCCAGCAGTCGGAAGGGACAGGGTGCTTACGAGCAGTACTTC
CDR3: CASSRKGQGAYEQYF

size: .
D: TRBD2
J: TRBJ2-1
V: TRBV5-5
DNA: TGTGCCAGCAGCTGGGGGGGAGGAACCTACAATGAGCAGTTCTTC
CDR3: CASSWGGGTYNEQFF

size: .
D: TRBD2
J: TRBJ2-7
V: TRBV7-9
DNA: TGTGCCAGCAGCTTAGCGGGGGGGACTAGCGGAACCTACGAGCAGTACTTC
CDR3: CASSLAGGTSGTYEQYF

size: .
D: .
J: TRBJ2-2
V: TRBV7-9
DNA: TGTGCCAGCAGCTTAGTCGAAGGGGTTCGGACCGGGGAGCTGTTTTTT
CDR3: CASSLVEGVRTGELFF

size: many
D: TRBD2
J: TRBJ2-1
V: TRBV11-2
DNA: TGTGCCAGCAGCTTAGATCTAGCGGTCGCCTACAATGAGCAGTTCTTC
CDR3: CASSLDLAVAYNEQFF

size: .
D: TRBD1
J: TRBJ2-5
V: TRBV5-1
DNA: TGCGCCAGCAGCGAACTAACAGGGGGCGGAGAGACCCAGTACTTC
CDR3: CASSELTGGGETQYF

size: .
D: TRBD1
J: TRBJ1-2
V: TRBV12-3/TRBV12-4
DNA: TGTGCCAGCAGGAGGGCTGGGACAGGGGCCCCAGACTATGGCTACACCTTC
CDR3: CASRRAGTGAPDYGYTF

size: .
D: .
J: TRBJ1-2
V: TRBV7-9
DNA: TGTGCCAGCAGCTTCTATTGGGATGGCTACACCTTC
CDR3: CASSFYWDGYTF

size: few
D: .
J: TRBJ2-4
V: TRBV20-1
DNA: TGCAGTGCTAACATATGGGGGAAAAAAAACATTCAGTACTTC
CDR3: CSANIWGKKNIQYF

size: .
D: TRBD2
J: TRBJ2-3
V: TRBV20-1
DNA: TGCAGTGCTGAGACTAGCGGGGAGATCACAGATACGCAGTATTTT
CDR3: CSAETSGEITDTQYF

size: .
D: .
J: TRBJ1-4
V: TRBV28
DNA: TGTGCCAGCAGGCGGGATAGTGGTTCGGTCAATGAAAAACTGTTTTTT
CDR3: CASRRDSGSVNEKLFF

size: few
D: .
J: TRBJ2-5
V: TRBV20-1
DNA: TGCAGTGCTAGAGGTGCGACTAGTCCTCGCGAGACCCAGTACTTC
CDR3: CSARGATSPRETQYF

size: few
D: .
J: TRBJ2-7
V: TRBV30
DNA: TGTGCCTGGAGTATGGGGCCCAGAAAACTCTACGAGCAGTACTTC
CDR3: CAWSMGPRKLYEQYF

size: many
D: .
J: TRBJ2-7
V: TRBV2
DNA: TGTGCCAGCAGTATCGCCCACGAGCAGTACTTC
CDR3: CASSIAHEQYF

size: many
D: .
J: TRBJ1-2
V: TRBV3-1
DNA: TGTGCCAGCAGCCAAGTTGGAGGGGGTAACTATGGCTACACCTTC
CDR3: CASSQVGGGNYGYTF

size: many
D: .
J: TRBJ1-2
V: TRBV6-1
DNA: TGTGCCAGCAGGCCACAAGGACCGAGTCATGGCTACACCTTC
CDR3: CASRPQGPSHGYTF

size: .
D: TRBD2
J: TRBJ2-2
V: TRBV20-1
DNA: TGCAGTGCCGGGACTAGCGGGAGAATCACCGGGGAGCTGTTTTTT
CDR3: CSAGTSGRITGELFF

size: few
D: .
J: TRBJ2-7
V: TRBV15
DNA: TGTGCCACCAGTGGCGGGGCCTACGAGCAGTACTTC
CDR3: CATSGGAYEQYF

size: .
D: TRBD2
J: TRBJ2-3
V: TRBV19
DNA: TGTGCCAGTAGTATGGTTAGCGGGAGTGTCACAGATACGCAGTATTTT
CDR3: CASSMVSGSVTDTQYF

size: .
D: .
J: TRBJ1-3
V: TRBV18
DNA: TGTGCCAGCTCATCAGGGGTTGGTGGAAACACCATATATTTT
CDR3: CASSSGVGGNTIYF

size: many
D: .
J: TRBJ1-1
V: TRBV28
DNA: TGTGCCAGCAGTCCCAGACGGGAGAACACTGAAGCTTTCTTT
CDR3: CASSPRRENTEAFF

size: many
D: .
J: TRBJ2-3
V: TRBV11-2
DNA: TGTGCCAGCAGCCCCCTCCCCGCACCTGATACGCAGTATTTT
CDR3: CASSPLPAPDTQYF

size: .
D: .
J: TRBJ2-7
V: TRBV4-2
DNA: TGTGCCAGCAGCCAAGATAGTTGGGCTAGCGCTGCCTACGAGCAGTACTTC
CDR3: CASSQDSWASAAYEQYF

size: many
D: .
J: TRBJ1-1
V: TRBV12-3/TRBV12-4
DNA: TGTGCCAGCAGTCCCTCGATCGTGATGAACACTGAAGCTTTCTTT
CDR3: CASSPSIVMNTEAFF

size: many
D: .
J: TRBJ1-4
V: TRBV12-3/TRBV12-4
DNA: TGTGCCAGCAGTCCGCTCGCCAGGGGTCCGACTAGACTGTTTTTT
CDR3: CASSPLARGPTRLFF